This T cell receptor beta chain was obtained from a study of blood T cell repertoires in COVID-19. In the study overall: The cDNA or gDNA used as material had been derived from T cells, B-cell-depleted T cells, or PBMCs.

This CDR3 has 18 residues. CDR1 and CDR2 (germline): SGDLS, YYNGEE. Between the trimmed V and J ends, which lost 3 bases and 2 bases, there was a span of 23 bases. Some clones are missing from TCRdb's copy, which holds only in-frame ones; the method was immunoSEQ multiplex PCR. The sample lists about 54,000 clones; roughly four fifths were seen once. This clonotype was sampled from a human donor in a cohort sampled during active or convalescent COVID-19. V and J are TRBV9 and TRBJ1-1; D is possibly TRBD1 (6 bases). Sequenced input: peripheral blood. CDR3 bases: TGTGCCAGCAGCGAGACACAGGGTGGAGTGGGGGCAAACACTGAAGCTTTCTTT. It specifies CASSETQGGVGANTEAFF. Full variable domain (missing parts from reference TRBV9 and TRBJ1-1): DSGVTQTPKHLITATGQRVTLRCSPRSGDLSVYWYQQSLDQGLQFLIQYYNGEERAKGNILERFSAQQFPDLHSELNLSSLELGDSALYFCASSETQGGVGANTEAFFGQGTRLTVV.